This entry concerns a single T cell receptor (beta chain). No antigen is known for it. The sample belongs to a study of T-cell memory formation after mild COVID-19. Notes on the study in general: Pre-infection memory held some responding clones, suggesting pre-existing cross-reactive T cells responded.

Trimming cost V 6 bases and J 5 bases, with 7 bases left between them. This CDR3 comprises 12 residues. Per the germline V gene, CDR1 is KGHDR and CDR2 is SFDVKD. TCRdb called the 5' RACE reads again in MiXCR, with one record for every CDR3 protein. In the table there are approximately 400,000 distinct CDR3 sequences, less than 25% of which are singletons. This receptor was obtained from an adult woman who had mild COVID-19 (a few samples of this study predate the infection). Cell type and time point are not known. Input material: PBMCs or a T cell subset sorted from them (not recorded which). The chain carries TRBV24-1 and TRBJ2-1; TRBD1 might be the D (6 bases). The CDR3 loop reads CATSYRDNEQFF. For the CDR3, the DNA is TGTGCCACCAGTTACAGGGACAATGAGCAGTTCTTC.